Listed below are T cell receptor beta chains from one sample, sequenced in a study of blood T cell repertoires in COVID-19. TCRdb's table, derived via immunoSEQ multiplex PCR, lists solely in-frame clones and lacks some. The sample lists about 160,000 clones, 80% to 90% occurring once. Material: peripheral blood. These TCRs come from a man between 18 and 35 years old with COVID-19, enrolled during active disease. The CDR3 runs from the conserved cysteine through the conserved F or W. A D gene is named only where the DNA matches it firmly. Clone size is stated in some rows and not others, as once, few, many or a class when expanded.

CDR3nt | CDR3aa | j_gene | abundance | d_gene | v_gene
TGCAGCGTTGATTCCGACAGGGGGACAGGGGAGCTGTTTTTT | CSVDSDRGTGELFF | TRBJ2-2 | - | TRBD1 | TRBV29-1
TGTGCCAGCAGTCCCCGAGCAAGTCTTCGCTACACCTTC | CASSPRASLRYTF | TRBJ1-2 | - | - | TRBV12-3/TRBV12-4
TGTGCCAGCAGCGTAGGCAGGGCGCCTAGCCAAGAGACCCAGTACTTC | CASSVGRAPSQETQYF | TRBJ2-5 | - | - | TRBV9
TGCAGCGTTTCTGAGGGGACAGGTCGCTCCTATGGCTACACCTTC | CSVSEGTGRSYGYTF | TRBJ1-2 | - | TRBD1 | TRBV29-1
TGTGCCAGCAGCCCCCTGGGACAGCCTAATGAAAAACTGTTTTTT | CASSPLGQPNEKLFF | TRBJ1-4 | once | TRBD1 | TRBV5-5
TGTGCCAGCAGTCCGGGACTAGCGGTCCAAGAGACCCAGTACTTC | CASSPGLAVQETQYF | TRBJ2-5 | - | TRBD2 | TRBV28
TGTGCCAGCAGCCGCAGCTCCTACAATGAGCAGTTCTTC | CASSRSSYNEQFF | TRBJ2-1 | - | - | TRBV5-6
TGTGCCAGCAGGGGGACTAGCGGGAGTTTGGAGCAGTTCTTC | CASRGTSGSLEQFF | TRBJ2-1 | - | TRBD2 | TRBV28
TGTGCCAGCAGTTACTCGGCGGCAGTCTCTGGAAACACCATATATTTT | CASSYSAAVSGNTIYF | TRBJ1-3 | few | - | TRBV6-6
TGTGCCAGCAGACCCCTGCCCAGGAGGTACAATCAGCCCCAGCATTTT | CASRPLPRRYNQPQHF | TRBJ1-5 | - | - | TRBV21-1
TGTGCCAGCAGCAAAGTAGGGAGCGGGAGGGGATACAATGAGCAGTTCTTC | CASSKVGSGRGYNEQFF | TRBJ2-1 | - | - | TRBV21-1
TGCGCCAGCAGCCTCCGGGACAGCTCGACGGGGACTGAAGCTTTCTTT | CASSLRDSSTGTEAFF | TRBJ1-1 | - | TRBD1 | TRBV4-1
TGCGCCAGCAGCTCGACAGGGTATAACGCCAACGTCCTGACTTTC | CASSSTGYNANVLTF | TRBJ2-6 | - | TRBD1 | TRBV5-1
TGTGCCAGCAGTCCCACGTCGGGACTTACTTACAATGAGCAGTTCTTC | CASSPTSGLTYNEQFF | TRBJ2-1 | - | - | TRBV28
TGTGCCAGCAGAGAAGGGATTTACAGGGGGCGGCGTCCCACTGAAGCTTTCTTT | CASREGIYRGRRPTEAFF | TRBJ1-1 | - | TRBD1 | TRBV2
TGTGCCAGCAGTTACGGGACTAGCGGGAATGAGCAGTTCTTC | CASSYGTSGNEQFF | TRBJ2-1 | few | TRBD2 | TRBV6-2/TRBV6-3
TGTGCCAGCAGAGTCGACAGGACCTACGAGCAGTACTTC | CASRVDRTYEQYF | TRBJ2-7 | - | - | TRBV2
TGTGCCAGCAGTTACTCGAGGTATAATTCACCCCTCCACTTT | CASSYSRYNSPLHF | TRBJ1-6 | - | - | TRBV6-5
TGTGCCAGCAGCCCCACTCGGACAGCGGCCTACGAGCAGTACTTC | CASSPTRTAAYEQYF | TRBJ2-7 | - | - | TRBV6-6
TGTGCCAGCAGCTTAGAAAGGGGAGGGAATGAGCAGTTCTTC | CASSLERGGNEQFF | TRBJ2-1 | - | TRBD2 | TRBV11-2
TGTGCCAGCAGCGAACTACCTAGCGAGTATGGCTACACCTTC | CASSELPSEYGYTF | TRBJ1-2 | - | - | TRBV2
TGTGCCAGCAGCGTCAGGACAGGGCCCTCCTACGAGCAGTACTTC | CASSVRTGPSYEQYF | TRBJ2-7 | - | TRBD1 | TRBV5-5
TGTGCCAGCAGCTTGGGAGGGTCCCCTGAAGCTTTCTTT | CASSLGGSPEAFF | TRBJ1-1 | once | - | TRBV5-6